Here is one T cell receptor (beta chain) with its context. The sample originates from a study of shared clonotypes between healthy human individuals. Assay used: immunoSEQ multiplex PCR; TCRdb lists only in-frame clones, some missing. The table has under 2.5 million clones, 80% to 95% seen once. This CDR3 spans 16 amino acids. The V and J ends lost 4 bases and 3 bases, in that order; junction bases with no gene match: 12. The germline gives CDR1 SGHRS, CDR2 YFSETQ. Sequences were obtained from naive CD4+ T cells from PBMCs. The subset is: CD45RA+ positively selected. This chain joins TRBV5-1 and TRBJ1-2; 7 positions agree with TRBD1. This receptor was taken from a man aged 18-30 years in good health. Some clones in this sample may be carry-over from other donors' samples. CDR3 residues: CASSPRAPTGDYGYTF. The CDR3 bases are TGCGCCAGCAGCCCCCGGGCCCCAACAGGGGACTATGGCTACACCTTC.